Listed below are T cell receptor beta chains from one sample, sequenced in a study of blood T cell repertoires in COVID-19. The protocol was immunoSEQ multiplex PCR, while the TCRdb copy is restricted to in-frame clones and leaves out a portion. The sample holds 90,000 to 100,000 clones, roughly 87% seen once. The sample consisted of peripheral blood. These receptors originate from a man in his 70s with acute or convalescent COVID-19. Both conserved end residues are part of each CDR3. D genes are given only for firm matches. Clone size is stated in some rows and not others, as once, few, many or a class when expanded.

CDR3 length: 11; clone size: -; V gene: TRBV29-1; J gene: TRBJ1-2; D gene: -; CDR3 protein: CSVGGYYGYTF; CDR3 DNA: TGCAGCGTTGGGGGCTACTATGGCTACACCTTC
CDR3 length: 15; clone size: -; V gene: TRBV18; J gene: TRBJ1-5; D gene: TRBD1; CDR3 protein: CASSPGQGAGQPQHF; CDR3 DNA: TGTGCCAGCTCACCGGGACAGGGGGCGGGTCAGCCCCAGCATTTT
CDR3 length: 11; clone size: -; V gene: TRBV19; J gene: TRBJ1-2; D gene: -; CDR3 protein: CATSENYGYTF; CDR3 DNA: TGTGCCACTTCAGAAAACTATGGCTACACCTTC
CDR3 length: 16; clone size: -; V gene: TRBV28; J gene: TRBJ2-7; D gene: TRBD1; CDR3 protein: CASSLISDRGSYEQYF; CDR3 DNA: TGTGCCAGCAGTTTGATCTCCGACAGGGGCTCCTACGAGCAGTACTTC
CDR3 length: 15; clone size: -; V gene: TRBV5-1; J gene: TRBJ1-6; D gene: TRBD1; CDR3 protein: CASSPGQGYNSPLHF; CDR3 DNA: TGCGCCAGCAGCCCCGGACAGGGATATAATTCACCCCTCCACTTT
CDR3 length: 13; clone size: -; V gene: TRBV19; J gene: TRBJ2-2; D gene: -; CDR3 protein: CASSIQGIGELFF; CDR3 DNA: TGTGCCAGTAGTATCCAGGGAATCGGGGAGCTGTTTTTT
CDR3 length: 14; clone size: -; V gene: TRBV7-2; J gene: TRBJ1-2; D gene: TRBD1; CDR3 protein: CASSPGGSPYGYTF; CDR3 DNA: TGTGCCAGCAGCCCAGGGGGCAGTCCCTATGGCTACACCTTC
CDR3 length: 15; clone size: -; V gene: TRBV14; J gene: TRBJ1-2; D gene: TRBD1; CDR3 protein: CASSRRTGGESGYTF; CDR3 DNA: TGTGCCAGCAGCCGCCGGACAGGGGGAGAATCGGGCTACACCTTC
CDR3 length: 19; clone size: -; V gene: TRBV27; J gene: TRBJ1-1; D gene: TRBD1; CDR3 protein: CASSLRWGQGPNMNTEAFF; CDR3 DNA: TGTGCCAGCAGTTTACGTTGGGGACAGGGCCCCAACATGAACACTGAAGCTTTCTTT
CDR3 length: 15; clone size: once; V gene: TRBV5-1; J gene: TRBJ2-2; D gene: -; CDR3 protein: CASSLAQGRAGELFF; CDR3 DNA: TGCGCCAGCAGCTTGGCACAGGGTAGAGCCGGGGAGCTGTTTTTT
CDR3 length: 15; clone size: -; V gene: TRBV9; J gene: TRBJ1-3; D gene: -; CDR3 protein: CASSVRGNSGNTIYF; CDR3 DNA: TGTGCCAGCAGCGTACGGGGAAACTCTGGAAACACCATATATTTT
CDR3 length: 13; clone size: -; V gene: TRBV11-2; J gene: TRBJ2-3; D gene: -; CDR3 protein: CASSPRAPDTQYF; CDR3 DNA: TGTGCCAGCAGCCCGCGTGCGCCCGATACGCAGTATTTT
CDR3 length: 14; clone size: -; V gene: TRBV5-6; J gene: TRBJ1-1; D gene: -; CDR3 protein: CASSSDRERAEAFF; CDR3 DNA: TGTGCCAGCAGCTCGGACCGGGAAAGGGCTGAAGCTTTCTTT
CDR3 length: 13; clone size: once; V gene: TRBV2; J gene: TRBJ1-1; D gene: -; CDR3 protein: CASSGAGNTEAFF; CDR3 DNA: TGTGCCAGCAGTGGGGCAGGAAATACTGAAGCTTTCTTT
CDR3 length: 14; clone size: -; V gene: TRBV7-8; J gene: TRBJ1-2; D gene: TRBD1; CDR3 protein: CASSPRDRGYGYTF; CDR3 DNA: TGTGCCAGCAGCCCCCGGGACAGGGGGTATGGCTACACCTTC
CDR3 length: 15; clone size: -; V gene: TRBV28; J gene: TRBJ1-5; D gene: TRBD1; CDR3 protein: CASLTGDRYTQPQHF; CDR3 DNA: TGTGCCAGCCTAACCGGGGACAGATATACTCAGCCCCAGCATTTT
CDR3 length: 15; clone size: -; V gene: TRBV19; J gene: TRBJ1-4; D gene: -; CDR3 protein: CASSTIEGTNEKLFF; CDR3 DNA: TGTGCCAGTAGTACTATCGAGGGAACTAATGAAAAACTGTTTTTT
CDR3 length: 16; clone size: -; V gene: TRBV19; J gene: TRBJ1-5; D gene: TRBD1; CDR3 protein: CATARTGAGGNQPQHF; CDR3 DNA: TGTGCCACCGCAAGGACAGGGGCTGGGGGCAATCAGCCCCAGCATTTT
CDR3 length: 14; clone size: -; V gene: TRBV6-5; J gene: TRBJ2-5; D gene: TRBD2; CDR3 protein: CVSGTSGGVETQYF; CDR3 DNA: TGTGTCTCCGGGACTAGCGGGGGGGTTGAGACCCAGTACTTC
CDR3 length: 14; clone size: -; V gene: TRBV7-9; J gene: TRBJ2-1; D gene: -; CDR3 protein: CASSPVEGSNEQFF; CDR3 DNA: TGTGCCAGCAGCCCGGTGGAGGGGTCTAATGAGCAGTTCTTC
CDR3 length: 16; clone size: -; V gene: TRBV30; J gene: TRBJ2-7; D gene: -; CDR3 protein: CAWSLAVPHGSYEQYF; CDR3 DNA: TGTGCCTGGAGCCTAGCCGTGCCACATGGTTCCTACGAGCAGTACTTC
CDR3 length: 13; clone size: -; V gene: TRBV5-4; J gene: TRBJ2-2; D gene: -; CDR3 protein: CASSLGAVGELFF; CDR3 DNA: TGTGCCAGCAGCTTGGGGGCTGTCGGGGAGCTGTTTTTT
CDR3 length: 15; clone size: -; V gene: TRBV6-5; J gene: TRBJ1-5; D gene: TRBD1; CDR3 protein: CASSQLTGGGQPQHF; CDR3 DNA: TGTGCCAGCAGTCAACTTACAGGGGGCGGCCAGCCCCAGCATTTT
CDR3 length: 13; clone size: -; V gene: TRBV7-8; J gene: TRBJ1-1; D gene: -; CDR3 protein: CASSATRNTEAFF; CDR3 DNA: TGTGCCAGCAGCGCGACACGGAACACTGAAGCTTTCTTT
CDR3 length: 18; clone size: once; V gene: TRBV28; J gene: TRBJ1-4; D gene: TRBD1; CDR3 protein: CASSFQGQGGRTNEKLFF; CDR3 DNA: TGTGCCAGCAGTTTCCAGGGACAGGGAGGTAGGACTAATGAAAAACTGTTTTTT
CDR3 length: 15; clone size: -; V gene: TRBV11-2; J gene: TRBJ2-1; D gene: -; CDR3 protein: CASSRGGLRGNEQFF; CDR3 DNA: TGTGCCAGCAGCCGCGGTGGGCTACGAGGGAATGAGCAGTTCTTC
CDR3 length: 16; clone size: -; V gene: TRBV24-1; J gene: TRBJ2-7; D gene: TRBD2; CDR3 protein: CATRRHGTSGNYEQYF; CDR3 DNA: TGTGCCACCAGAAGACACGGGACTAGCGGGAACTACGAGCAGTACTTC
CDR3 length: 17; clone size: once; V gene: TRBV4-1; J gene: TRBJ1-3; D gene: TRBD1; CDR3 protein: CASSQNRGQTAGNTIYF; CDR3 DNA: TGCGCCAGCAGCCAAAACAGGGGGCAAACGGCTGGAAACACCATATATTTT
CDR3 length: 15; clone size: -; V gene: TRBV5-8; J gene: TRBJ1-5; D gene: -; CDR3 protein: CASSRVRGSNQPQHF; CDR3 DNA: TGTGCCAGCAGTAGAGTACGCGGGAGCAATCAGCCCCAGCATTTT
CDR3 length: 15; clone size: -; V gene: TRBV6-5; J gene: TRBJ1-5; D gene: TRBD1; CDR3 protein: CASSDRENGNQPQHF; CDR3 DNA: TGTGCCAGCAGCGACAGGGAGAACGGCAATCAGCCCCAGCATTTT
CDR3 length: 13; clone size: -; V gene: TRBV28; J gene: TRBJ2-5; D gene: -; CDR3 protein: CASSAQGQQTQYF; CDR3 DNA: TGTGCCAGCAGTGCCCAGGGTCAGCAGACCCAGTACTTC
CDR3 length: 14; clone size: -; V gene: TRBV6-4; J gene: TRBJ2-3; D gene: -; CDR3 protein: CASSDTLAGDTQYF; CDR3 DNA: TGTGCCAGCAGTGACACTCTAGCAGGAGATACGCAGTATTTT
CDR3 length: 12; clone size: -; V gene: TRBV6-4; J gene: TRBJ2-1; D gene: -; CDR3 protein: CASRSGYNEQFF; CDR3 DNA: TGTGCCAGCAGATCAGGCTACAATGAGCAGTTCTTC
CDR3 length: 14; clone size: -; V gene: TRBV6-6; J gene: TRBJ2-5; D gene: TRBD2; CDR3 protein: CASSRGGAGETQYF; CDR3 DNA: TGTGCCAGCAGCCGCGGGGGGGCTGGAGAGACCCAGTACTTC
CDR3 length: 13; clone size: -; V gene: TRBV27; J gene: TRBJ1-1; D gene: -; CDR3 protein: CASHPSWGAEAFF; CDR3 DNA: TGTGCCAGCCACCCATCGTGGGGCGCTGAAGCTTTCTTT
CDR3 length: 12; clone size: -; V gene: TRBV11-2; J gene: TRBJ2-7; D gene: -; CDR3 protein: CASSLKGYEQYF; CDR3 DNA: TGTGCCAGCAGCTTAAAGGGGTACGAGCAGTACTTC
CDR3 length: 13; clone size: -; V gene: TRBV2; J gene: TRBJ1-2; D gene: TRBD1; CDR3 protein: CASRDRVNYGYTF; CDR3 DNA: TGTGCCAGCCGGGACAGGGTAAACTATGGCTACACCTTC
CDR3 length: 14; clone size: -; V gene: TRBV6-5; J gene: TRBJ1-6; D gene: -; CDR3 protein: CASSPWAEDSPLHF; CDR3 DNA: TGTGCCAGCAGTCCGTGGGCTGAAGACTCACCCCTCCACTTT
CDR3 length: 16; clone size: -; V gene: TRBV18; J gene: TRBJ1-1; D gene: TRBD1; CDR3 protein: CASSPRGTGGNTEAFF; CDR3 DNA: TGTGCCAGCTCACCAAGGGGGACAGGGGGGAACACTGAAGCTTTCTTT
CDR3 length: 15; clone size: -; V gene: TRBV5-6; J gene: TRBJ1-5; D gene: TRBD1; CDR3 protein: CASSWGQGAGQPQHF; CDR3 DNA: TGTGCCAGCAGCTGGGGGCAGGGGGCAGGTCAGCCCCAGCATTTT
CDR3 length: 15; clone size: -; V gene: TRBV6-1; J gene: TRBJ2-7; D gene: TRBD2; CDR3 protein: CASSEGPGGSYEQYF; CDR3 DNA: TGTGCCAGCAGTGAAGGCCCGGGAGGGAGCTACGAGCAGTACTTC
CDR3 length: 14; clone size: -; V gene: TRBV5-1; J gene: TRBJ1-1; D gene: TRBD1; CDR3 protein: CASSPTGENTEAFF; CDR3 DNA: TGCGCCAGCAGCCCGACAGGGGAGAACACTGAAGCTTTCTTT
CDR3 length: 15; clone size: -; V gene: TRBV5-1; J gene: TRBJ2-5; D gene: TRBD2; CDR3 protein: CASSLAGTIQETQYF; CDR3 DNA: TGCGCCAGCAGCTTGGCCGGGACTATACAAGAGACCCAGTACTTC
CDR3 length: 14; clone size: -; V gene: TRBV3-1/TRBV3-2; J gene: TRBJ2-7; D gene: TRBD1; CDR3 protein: CASSRGQGGYEQYF; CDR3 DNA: TGTGCCAGCAGCCGGGGACAGGGAGGCTACGAGCAGTACTTC
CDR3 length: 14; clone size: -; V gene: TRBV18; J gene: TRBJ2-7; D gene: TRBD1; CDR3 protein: CASSSRTGGYEQYF; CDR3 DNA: TGTGCCAGCTCATCTAGGACAGGGGGCTATGAGCAGTACTTC
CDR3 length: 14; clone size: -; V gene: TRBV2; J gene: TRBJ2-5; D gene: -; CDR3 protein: CASSERQSQETQYF; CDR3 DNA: TGTGCCAGCAGTGAAAGACAAAGCCAAGAGACCCAGTACTTC
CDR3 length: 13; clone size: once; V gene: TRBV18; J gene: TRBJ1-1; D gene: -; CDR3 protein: CASSPLPGTEAFF; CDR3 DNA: TGTGCCAGCTCACCTTTACCGGGCACTGAAGCTTTCTTT
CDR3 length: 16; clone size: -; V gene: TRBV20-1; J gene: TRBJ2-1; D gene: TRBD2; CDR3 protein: CSASEGLAGMANEQFF; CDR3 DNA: TGCAGTGCTAGTGAAGGACTAGCGGGGATGGCAAATGAGCAGTTCTTC
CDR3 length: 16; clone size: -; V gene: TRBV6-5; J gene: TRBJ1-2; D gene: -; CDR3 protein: CASSYNGEPSNYGYTF; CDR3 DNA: TGTGCCAGCAGTTACAACGGGGAACCATCTAACTATGGCTACACCTTC
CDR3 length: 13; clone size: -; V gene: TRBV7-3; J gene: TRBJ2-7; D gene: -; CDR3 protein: CASSPTGIYEQYF; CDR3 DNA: TGTGCCAGCAGCCCTACAGGGATCTACGAGCAGTACTTC
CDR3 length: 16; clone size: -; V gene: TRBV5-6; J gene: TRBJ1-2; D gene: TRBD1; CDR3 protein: CASSLYPDRGEDGYTF; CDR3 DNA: TGTGCCAGCAGCCTCTACCCGGACAGGGGTGAGGATGGCTACACCTTC
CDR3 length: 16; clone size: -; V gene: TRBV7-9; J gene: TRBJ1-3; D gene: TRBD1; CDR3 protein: CASSIPGRGPGNTIYF; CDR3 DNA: TGTGCCAGCAGCATACCAGGCAGGGGGCCTGGAAACACCATATATTTT
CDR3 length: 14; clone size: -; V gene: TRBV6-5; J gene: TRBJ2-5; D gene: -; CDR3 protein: CASRRDFRGETQYF; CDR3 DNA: TGTGCCAGCAGGAGGGACTTTCGGGGAGAGACCCAGTACTTC
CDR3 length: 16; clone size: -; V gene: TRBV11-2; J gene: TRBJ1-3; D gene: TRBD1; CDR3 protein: CASSLGTGVLGNTIYF; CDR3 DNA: TGTGCCAGCAGCTTAGGTACAGGGGTTCTTGGAAACACCATATATTTT
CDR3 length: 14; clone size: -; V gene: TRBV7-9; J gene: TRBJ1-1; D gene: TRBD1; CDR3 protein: CASSQNTGGTEAFF; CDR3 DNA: TGTGCCAGCAGCCAAAATACAGGGGGCACTGAAGCTTTCTTT
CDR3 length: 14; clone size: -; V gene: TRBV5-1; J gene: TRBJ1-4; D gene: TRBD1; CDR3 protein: CASSPGQGGEKLFF; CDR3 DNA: TGCGCCAGCAGCCCGGGACAGGGAGGCGAAAAACTGTTTTTT
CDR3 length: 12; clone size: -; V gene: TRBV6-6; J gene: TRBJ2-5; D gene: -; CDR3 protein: CASSLRMETQYF; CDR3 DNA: TGTGCCAGCAGTCTCAGGATGGAGACCCAGTACTTC
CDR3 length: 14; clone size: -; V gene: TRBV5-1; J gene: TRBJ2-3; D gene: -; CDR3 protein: CASSFQGGGDTQYF; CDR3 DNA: TGCGCCAGCAGCTTTCAGGGAGGGGGAGATACGCAGTATTTT
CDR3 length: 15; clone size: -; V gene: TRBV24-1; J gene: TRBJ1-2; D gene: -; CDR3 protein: CATSDPGQSYYGYTF; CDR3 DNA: TGTGCCACCAGTGATCCTGGACAGAGCTACTATGGCTACACCTTC